Shown below are 12 T cell receptor beta chains from a single sample sequenced in a study of cytomegalovirus exposure and HLA in healthy donors. The protocol was immunoSEQ multiplex PCR, while the TCRdb copy is restricted to in-frame clones and leaves out a portion. Among 120,000 or so clones listed, roughly 89% were seen once. Sequencing used PBMCs. The receptors were gathered from a woman aged 18-29 years in good health and CMV-seronegative.

The rearrangement uses TRBV5-6 and TRBJ2-7, with 11 bases matching TRBD2. Germline V CDR1 and CDR2: SGHDT, YYEEEE. The CDR3 is made up of 16 amino acids. V shed 4 bases and J 2 bases; nucleotides not matched to a gene: 8. The CDR3 region is CASSAMTSGEAYEQYV. The CDR3, as DNA: TGTGCCAGCAGCGCGATGACTAGCGGGGAGGCCTACGAGCAGTACGTC.

The J gene is TRBJ2-1, the V gene TRBV18; D not resolved. V was trimmed by 0 bases and J by 10 bases, leaving 13 bases between them. CDR1 is KGHSH, CDR2 LQKENI, per germline. The CDR3 spans 14 residues. CDR3 nucleotides: TGTGCCAGCTCACCACCGTCCCGGTCCCAAGAGCAGTTCTTC. Its translation: CASSPPSRSQEQFF.

The chain joins TRBV10-2 to TRBJ2-1, with D uncertain. Trimming left V 3 bases short and J 6 bases short, with 15 bases between. This CDR3 has 15 residues. Germline V gene sequence: CDR1 WSHSY, CDR2 SAAADI. CDR3 sequence reads: CASSEWQALGNEQFF. In DNA form, the CDR3 reads TGCGCCAGCAGTGAATGGCAAGCGCTTGGCAATGAGCAGTTCTTC.

This CDR3 is CASSLTWTSDEQYV. CDR3 bases: TGCGCCAGCAGCTTGACATGGACTAGCGACGAGCAGTACGTC. V gene TRBV5-1 combines with J gene TRBJ2-7; 9 bases are a match to TRBD2. V shed 1 base, J shed 5 bases, and the junction held 4 bases outside the gene matches. This CDR3 comprises 14 residues. Germline values: CDR1 SGHRS, CDR2 YFSETQ.

V is TRBV5-1 and J is TRBJ1-2; the D gene is possibly TRBD1 (6 bases). Trimming removed 3 bases from V and 3 bases from J, with 9 bases in between. The CDR3 is 13 residues long. Germline assignment: CDR1 SGHRS and CDR2 YFSETQ. The CDR3 loop is CASSSQGDYGYTF. DNA of the CDR3: TGCGCCAGCAGCTCACAGGGAGACTATGGCTACACCTTC.

The chain employs TRBV29-1 and TRBJ2-1; D not certain. Per germline, CDR1 SQVTM and CDR2 ANQGSEA. Trimming took off 5 bases at V and 2 bases at J, with 13 bases between the two ends. The CDR3 runs 14 residues. CDR3 bases: TGCAGCGTTTTAGGCGTCACTACCTACAATGAGCAGTTCTTC. It is translated as CSVLGVTTYNEQFF.

The chain joins TRBV5-1 to TRBJ1-1; a weak D match, TRBD1 (6 bases). From germline, CDR1 is SGHRS and CDR2 YFSETQ. CDR3 length: 15 amino acids. Trimming cost V 1 base and J 5 bases, with 15 bases left between them. The CDR3 reads CASSLSAGAGTEAFF. Here the CDR3 DNA reads TGCGCCAGCAGCTTGTCCGCAGGGGCTGGGACTGAAGCTTTCTTT.

This clone occurred a few times. The V and J genes are TRBV5-4 and TRBJ1-5, with D possibly TRBD1 on 6 matching bases. Trimming stripped 2 bases from V and 7 bases from J, with 16 bases between. CDR3 length: 15 amino acids. In germline, CDR1 is SGHNT, CDR2 YYREEE (reference sequence). The CDR3 DNA is TGTGCCAGCAGCTTCCCGACAGGAGTGGAGCAGCCCCAGCATTTT. It translates to CASSFPTGVEQPQHF.

The genes are TRBV5-6 and TRBJ2-5; 7 nucleotides agree with TRBD1. The CDR3 extends over 17 amino acids. V was pared by 1 base and J by 0 bases, with 9 bases of the junction left unmatched. The germline V gene has CDR1 SGHDT and CDR2 YYEEEE. CDR3 bases: TGTGCCAGCAGCTTGTCCGGGACAGTAGAATACCAAGAGACCCAGTACTTC. It yields the protein CASSLSGTVEYQETQYF.

Points on this clone: Other nucleotide sequences in the sample specify the same CDR3. The chain recombines TRBV30 with TRBJ1-1; 9 bases map to TRBD1. Germline V lookup: CDR1 GTSNPN, CDR2 SVGIG (reference sequence). The CDR3 length is 13 residues. V dropped 3 bases and J dropped 3; count of bases not matched to a gene: 2. The CDR3 sequence is CAWRRQGDTEAFF. The CDR3 region has the DNA TGTGCCTGGAGGAGACAGGGGGACACTGAAGCTTTCTTT.

This clone turned up a few times. The chain has TRBV5-5 and TRBJ2-6, with unresolved D. Germline-derived CDR1 and CDR2 are SGHKS and YYEKEE (reference sequence). The CDR3 extends over 16 amino acids. The V gene lost 2 bases and the J gene lost 2 bases, with 11 bases spanning the gap. This CDR3 is CASSFSRFAGANVLTF. The CDR3, as DNA: TGTGCCAGCAGCTTTAGTCGTTTCGCTGGGGCCAACGTCCTGACTTTC.

This rearrangement joins TRBV28 to TRBJ2-7; 8 bases are a match to TRBD2. V dropped 6 bases and J dropped 1; count of bases not matched to a gene: 8. Germline values: CDR1 MDHEN, CDR2 SYDVKM. CDR3 length equals 15 residues. The CDR3 DNA is TGTGCCAGCAGACCCACTAGCGGAGGTTCCTACGAGCAGTACTTC. Translated, it gives CASRPTSGGSYEQYF.